This T cell receptor beta chain was documented in a study of blood T cell repertoires in COVID-19. V was pared by 6 bases and J by 3 bases, with 18 bases between. The V gene's germline CDR1 is SGHNT and CDR2 YYREEE (reference sequence). The CDR3 loop spans 15 amino acids. Original processing methods: Reference gene primer amplification gave estimated nucleated cell counts. Sequencing used immunoSEQ multiplex PCR; TCRdb keeps in-frame clones, though not all of them. The V and J calls and clone size were taken over from that table, and D and trimming were inferred from the DNA. The repertoire holds 50,000 to 70,000 clones, with roughly 90% as singletons.

Sequencing was done on a sample of peripheral blood. This chain links TRBV5-4 with TRBJ1-2, with a weak D call TRBD1 (6 bases). This TCR was recovered from an elderly woman with active COVID-19. The CDR3 DNA reads as TGTGCCAGCATTACACAGGGCGTCCCCGACTATGGCTACACCTTC. This translates into CASITQGVPDYGYTF.